The 17 T cell receptor beta chains below all came from one sample that was sequenced in a study of blood T cell repertoires in COVID-19. Data came from immunoSEQ multiplex PCR; TCRdb stores just in-frame clones and leaves some out. The profile shows fewer than 250,000 clones, 84% of them singletons. The sequenced sample was peripheral blood. The receptors stem from a man between 45 and 60 years old with acute or convalescent COVID-19.

The V gene is TRBV29-1, the J gene TRBJ2-5; D may be TRBD1 (5 bases). Looked up from germline, CDR1 is SQVTM and CDR2 is ANQGSEA. The CDR3 length is 16 residues. Trimming removed 1 base from V and 4 bases from J, with 19 bases in between. CDR3 protein: CSVEVPATRVGETQYF. CDR3 nucleotide sequence: TGCAGCGTTGAAGTACCGGCCACCAGGGTCGGAGAGACCCAGTACTTC.

The genes are TRBV6-5 and TRBJ2-4; D is possibly TRBD2 (6 bases). V was cut by 6 bases and J by 0 bases, with 9 bases left in between. The CDR3 runs 14 residues. From germline, CDR1 is MNHEY and CDR2 SVGAGI. The CDR3 coding sequence is TGTGCCAGCAGGGACGGGGGAGCCAAAAACATTCAGTACTTC. It codes for CASRDGGAKNIQYF.

The chain is built from TRBV11-2 and TRBJ2-5, with no clear D. V was clipped by 5 bases and J by 3 bases, with 10 bases between them. This CDR3 is 13 amino acids long. The germline gives CDR1 SGHAT, CDR2 FQNNGV. CDR3 in DNA: TGTGCCAGCAGCCTGGCGGCAGAAGAGACCCAGTACTTC. This encodes CASSLAAEETQYF.

J is TRBJ2-7 and V is TRBV6-1, with D uncertain. The ends were cut back, 1 base at V and 0 bases at J, with 13 bases in the middle. The germline CDR1 and CDR2 sequences are MNHNS and SASEGT. This CDR3 has 16 residues. CDR3 sequence (DNA): TGTGCCAGCAGTGAAGGCCCTCGCGGTAGCTCCTACGAGCAGTACTTC. Its translation: CASSEGPRGSSYEQYF.

This chain joins TRBV29-1 and TRBJ1-3; no definite D call. In germline, CDR1 is SQVTM, CDR2 ANQGSEA. The CDR3 consists of 12 residues. Trimming left V 6 bases short and J 4 bases short, with 10 bases between. CDR3 DNA: TGCAGCGTGGAGACGTCCGGAAACACCATATATTTT. It is translated as CSVETSGNTIYF. Together with reference TRBV29-1 and TRBJ1-3, the CDR3 gives the full variable domain: SAVISQKPSRDICQRGTSLTIQCQVDSQVTMMFWYRQQPGQSLTLIATANQGSEATYESGFVIDKFPISRPNLTFSTLTVSNMSPEDSSIYLCSVETSGNTIYFGEGSWLTVV.

This clone was detected only once. This chain joins TRBV6-2 or TRBV6-3 and TRBJ2-5; D is ambiguous. V was pared by 5 bases and J by 8 bases, with 24 bases between. CDR1 and CDR2 from the germline V gene are MNHEY and SVGEGT. The CDR3 has 16 residues. The CDR3 loop is CASSRIDWSARRTQYF. The CDR3 DNA sequence: TGTGCCAGCAGTCGGATCGACTGGAGTGCCCGGAGAACCCAGTACTTC.

This clone came up a few times. One end of the junction is discordant with germline, which a read error may explain. The DNA for the CDR3 is TGTGCCAGCAGCTTAGGCGGGAATTCGAACTTC. It codes for CASSLGGNSNF. The V and J genes are TRBV7-9 and TRBJ2-7, with D possibly being TRBD2 (6 bases). The CDR3 length is 11 residues. CDR1 is SEHNR, CDR2 FQNEAQ, per germline (reference sequence).

V and J are TRBV27 and TRBJ1-6, with D possibly TRBD1 on 5 matching bases. Germline values: CDR1 MNHEY, CDR2 SMNVEV (reference sequence). Trimming left V 5 bases short and J 3 bases short, with 17 bases between. The length of the CDR3 is 17 residues. Written as DNA, the CDR3 is TGTGCCAGCAGTCCCCTCCTCCAGGGATTCTATAATTCACCCCTCCACTTT. Translating gives CASSPLLQGFYNSPLHF.

The chain couples TRBV5-1 to TRBJ2-7; no clear D gene. The germline V and J ends were trimmed by 3 bases and 3 bases, with 13 bases remaining between them. The CDR3 is 14 amino acids. Germline V CDR1 and CDR2: SGHRS, YFSETQ. The CDR3 sequence: CASSSAARIYEQYF. CDR3 DNA: TGCGCCAGCAGCTCGGCGGCGAGGATCTACGAGCAGTACTTC.

The genes are TRBV27 and TRBJ2-1; TRBD2 agrees at 11 bases. Germline trimming cut 5 bases from V and 3 bases from J; bases unmatched to any gene: 3. This CDR3 region has 15 residues. The germline CDR1 and CDR2 sequences are MNHEY and SMNVEV (reference sequence). The CDR3 loop is CASSPGLAVYNEQFF. The CDR3 DNA reads TGTGCCAGCAGTCCGGGACTAGCGGTCTACAATGAGCAGTTCTTC.

The rearrangement links TRBV7-2 to TRBJ2-2; the match to TRBD1 covers 7 bases. V shed 1 base, J shed 4 bases, and the junction held 3 bases outside the gene matches. This CDR3 spans 15 amino acids. Germline lookup yields CDR1 SGHTA and CDR2 FQGNSA. CDR3 sequence reads: CASSLVSGGTGELFF. The DNA for the CDR3 is TGTGCCAGCAGCTTAGTTTCAGGGGGCACCGGGGAGCTGTTTTTT.

The chain couples TRBV2 to TRBJ1-1; maybe TRBD1 (5 bases). Germline loops: CDR1 SNHLY, CDR2 FYNNEI. The CDR3 consists of 13 residues. Trimming shortened V by 1 base and J by 11 bases, and 14 bases separated the two germline ends. Written as DNA, the CDR3 is TGTGCCAGCAGTGAAGATGGGTGGGAGGGGGCTTTCTTT. This codes for CASSEDGWEGAFF.

The rearrangement joins TRBV5-1 to TRBJ2-7, with 7 bases that match TRBD2. V gave up 2 bases and J gave up 2 bases; unmatched junction bases: 7. The CDR3 is made up of 15 amino acids. Germline V gene sequence: CDR1 SGHRS, CDR2 YFSETQ. In DNA form, the CDR3 reads TGCGCCAGCAGCTTCGGCGGGAGCCCTCCCTACGAGCAGTACTTC. Residues: CASSFGGSPPYEQYF.

The rearrangement joins TRBV19 to TRBJ2-1; 8 positions agree with TRBD2. V shed 3 bases, J shed 5 bases, and the junction held 9 bases outside the gene matches. Germline V gene data show CDR1 as LNHDA and CDR2 as SQIVND (reference sequence). This CDR3 comprises 16 residues. CDR3 protein: CASSIREGTVDNEQFF. DNA of the CDR3: TGTGCCAGTAGTATCCGGGAGGGGACGGTCGACAATGAGCAGTTCTTC.

The chain is built from TRBV5-1 and TRBJ2-5; D might be TRBD2 (6 bases). Germline CDR1 and CDR2: SGHRS and YFSETQ. V lost 0 bases and J lost 5, with 8 bases in between. CDR3 length equals 13 residues. Written as DNA, the CDR3 is TGCGCCAGCAGCTTGGAAGGGAGGGAGACCCAGTACTTC. Translation gives CASSLEGRETQYF.

The chain combines TRBV2 with TRBJ1-1; TRBD1 matches 9 bases. The trim removed 9 bases at V and 0 bases at J, leaving 11 bases unmatched. The CDR3 extends over 16 amino acids. The germline V gene encodes CDR1 SNHLY and CDR2 FYNNEI. CDR3 DNA: TGTGCCAGTGCCGGGACAGGGCATAAAATGAACACTGAAGCTTTCTTT. Its translation is CASAGTGHKMNTEAFF.

J is TRBJ2-6 and V is TRBV18; D is possibly TRBD2 (6 bases). CDR3 size: 15 residues. V dropped 5 bases and J dropped 0 bases, with 8 bases sitting between them. Germline V gene lookup returns CDR1 KGHSH and CDR2 LQKENI. CDR3 bases: TGTGCCAGCTCAGGACTAAGCTCTGGGGCCAACGTCCTGACTTTC. Its translation: CASSGLSSGANVLTF.